This T cell receptor beta chain came from a study of blood T cell repertoires in COVID-19. Overall study: COVID-19 samples collected from the United States, Italy and Spain covered acute and convalescent phases. T cells, B-cell-depleted T cells, or PBMCs provided the cDNA or gDNA that served as material.

Participants had their cohort set by participant-reported clinical history. The germline V gene has CDR1 SGHKS and CDR2 YYEKEE (reference sequence). There are 14 residues in the CDR3. V lost 2 bases and J 12 bases, leaving 17 bases between the germline ends. Original analysis: Using reference gene primer amplification, nucleated cell counts were estimated. TCRdb's copy holds only in-frame clones and misses some; the assay was immunoSEQ multiplex PCR. Clone size and the V and J calls come from that table; the DNA yielded D and trimming. Counted here are around 300,000 clones, over 75% occurring once; the ten biggest clones make up roughly 5.2%.

The sequence was obtained from a woman younger than 45 who had recovered from COVID-19. Material for sequencing was PBMCs or T cells enriched from blood (not recorded which). This sequence joins TRBV5-5 and TRBJ1-4; D possibly corresponds to TRBD1 (6 bases). The CDR3 nucleotides read TGTGCCAGCAGCTTCGGGGACAAGGACTGGGAACTGTTTTTT. As protein: CASSFGDKDWELFF.